The 19 T cell receptor beta chains below were found in one sample sequenced in a study of OX40 agonist ivuxolimab in advanced cancers. Sequencing was performed with immunoSEQ multiplex PCR; in TCRdb, only in-frame clones are kept and a portion is missing. This table has approximately 31,000 clones, approximately 88% appearing once. The sequences come from CD4+ or CD8+ T cells sorted from blood, collected in a trial of the OX40 agonist ivuxolimab. The receptors here all came from an adult with an advanced solid tumor such as melanoma, head and neck, liver or kidney cancer.

The rearrangement joins TRBV7-9 to TRBJ2-2; 7 bases line up with TRBD1. The germline V gene has CDR1 SEHNR and CDR2 FQNEAQ (reference sequence). Trimming at V came to 8 bases and at J to 0 bases, leaving 6 bases not matched to a gene. There are 15 residues in the CDR3. CDR3: CASAEGAANTGELFF. The DNA for the CDR3 is TGTGCCAGCGCCGAGGGGGCAGCGAACACCGGGGAGCTGTTTTTT.

V usage is TRBV27 and J usage is TRBJ2-7; TRBD1 might be the D (6 bases). The CDR3 spans 18 residues. Trimming removed 3 bases from V and 2 bases from J, with 23 bases in between. CDR1 and CDR2 (germline): MNHEY, SMNVEV (reference sequence). The CDR3 spells CASSFRRDIDITPYEQYF. In DNA form, the CDR3 reads TGTGCCAGCAGTTTTCGCCGGGACATAGATATAACCCCCTACGAGCAGTACTTC.

The genes are TRBV5-1 and TRBJ2-7, with 9 positions matching TRBD1. The J segment lost 4 bases and the V segment lost 4 bases, leaving 3 bases of the junction unmatched. From germline, CDR1 is SGHRS and CDR2 YFSETQ. CDR3 length: 13 amino acids. The CDR3 DNA reads as TGCGCCAGCAGCACCGGGACAGGGTACGAGCAGTACTTC. Its translation is CASSTGTGYEQYF.

This sequence joins TRBV13 and TRBJ1-4; D unclear. The CDR3 covers 13 residues. Germline CDR1 reads PRHDT; CDR2 reads FYEKMQ (reference sequence). The V end was cut by 0 bases, the J end by 15 bases, with 14 bases between. The DNA for the CDR3 is TGTGCCAGCAGCTTAGGCCGAGGAGGGTACGTGTTTTTT. Amino acid sequence: CASSLGRGGYVFF.

The V call is TRBV15, the J call TRBJ1-1, with D uncertain. In germline, CDR1 is LNHNV, CDR2 YYDKDF (reference sequence). The CDR3 covers 16 residues. V was clipped by 0 bases and J by 0 bases, with 11 bases between them. CDR3 in DNA: TGTGCCACCAGCAGAGATGATCTAAGAATGAACACTGAAGCTTTCTTT. Residues: CATSRDDLRMNTEAFF.

CDR3 in amino acids: CASSSNSGSTEAFF. The CDR3 region has the DNA TGTGCCAGCAGCTCTAATTCCGGGAGCACTGAAGCTTTCTTT. The chain combines TRBV27 with TRBJ1-1; D gene ambiguous. Germline V gene sequence: CDR1 MNHEY, CDR2 SMNVEV (reference sequence). The V gene lost 6 bases and the J gene lost 4 bases, with 15 bases spanning the gap. This CDR3 is built from 14 residues.

The CDR3 DNA sequence: TGCAGCGTTGACGAACAGGGGGCAGGAAATACGCAGTATTTT. Its protein is CSVDEQGAGNTQYF. The chain links TRBV29-1 to TRBJ2-3; 9 bases fit TRBD1. The CDR3 runs 14 residues. The V segment lost 3 bases and the J segment 7 bases; nucleotides outside the gene matches: 8. Germline CDR1 SQVTM, CDR2 ANQGSEA.

V usage is TRBV6-6 and J usage is TRBJ2-7; TRBD1 aligns across 7 bases. Trimming took 8 bases from V and 7 from J; bases not matched to a gene: 8. This CDR3 spans 12 amino acids. The germline gives CDR1 MNHNY, CDR2 SVGAGI (reference sequence). DNA of the CDR3: TGTGCCAGCCGGACAGGTCCCCAGGAGCAGTACTTC. Residues: CASRTGPQEQYF.

The chain has TRBV21-1 and TRBJ2-3; the table's TRBD2 call for D was not verified on the DNA. TRBV21-1 is deemed a pseudogene. This CDR3 has 19 amino acids. The CDR3 loop is CASSKRTSGIYSWTDTQYF. The DNA of the CDR3 is TGTGCCAGCAGCAAGCGGACTAGCGGGATATACTCTTGGACAGATACGCAGTATTTT.

This clone was observed once. The gene calls are TRBV6-5 and TRBJ2-1; maybe TRBD1 (6 bases). This CDR3 is 11 amino acids long. The V gene's germline CDR1 is MNHEY and CDR2 SVGAGI. Between the trimmed V and J ends, which lost 6 bases and 8 bases, there was a span of 8 bases. CDR3 sequence reads: CASSTGYEQFF. The CDR3 DNA reads as TGTGCCAGCAGCACAGGGTATGAGCAGTTCTTC.

This clone has only a few counts. The chain joins TRBV14 to TRBJ2-7; the match to TRBD1 covers 9 bases. This CDR3 contains 15 residues. Unmatched junction bases numbered 7, after V lost 3 bases and J lost 4 bases. Germline loops: CDR1 SGHDN, CDR2 FVKESK. In nucleotides, the CDR3 is TGTGCCAGCAGCCACCCTACCGGGACAGGGTACGAGCAGTACTTC. Protein product: CASSHPTGTGYEQYF.

CDR3 protein: CASSSTLKTLNSPLHF. The CDR3 nucleotides read TGTGCCAGCAGCTCTACCTTAAAAACCCTTAATTCACCCCTCCACTTT. The rearrangement joins TRBV7-2 to TRBJ1-6; D unresolved. Germline V lookup: CDR1 SGHTA, CDR2 FQGNSA. CDR3 length: 16 residues. Trimming shortened V by 4 bases and J by 6 bases, and 16 bases separated the two germline ends.

The genes are TRBV5-6 and TRBJ2-1; 10 positions agree with TRBD2. The ends lost 3 bases at V and 6 bases at J; junction bases unmatched: 9. The CDR3 is 16 residues long. Germline V CDR1 and CDR2: SGHDT, YYEEEE. CDR3 in DNA: TGTGCCAGCAGCTCCTTAGCGGGGGGCTCTGGCAATGAGCAGTTCTTC. Translating it yields CASSSLAGGSGNEQFF.

To note about this clone: The germline gene is not matched at one end of the junction; a read error may be the cause. The chain recombines TRBV5-6 with TRBJ2-7; TRBD2 matches at 8 bases. Germline-derived CDR1 and CDR2 are SGHDT and YYEEEE. The CDR3 is 12 amino acids. DNA for the CDR3: TGTGCCAGCAGTATATCGGGGGGGCCTCGCCTCTTC. Translated, it gives CASSISGGPRLF.

DNA of the CDR3: TGTGCCAGCAGCCCGGTGACAGACTCTGGAAACACCATATATTTT. Translation: CASSPVTDSGNTIYF. The chain recombines TRBV6-5 with TRBJ1-3; D possibly corresponds to TRBD1 (5 bases). V was cut by 6 bases and J by 0 bases, with 12 bases left in between. The CDR3 runs to 15 residues. Per germline, CDR1 MNHEY and CDR2 SVGAGI.

This chain links TRBV4-3 with TRBJ2-3; D possibly matches TRBD1 or TRBD2 (5 bases each). V was cut by 3 bases and J by 0 bases, with 19 bases left in between. The CDR3 consists of 18 residues. Germline values: CDR1 LGHNA, CDR2 YSLEER. Here the CDR3 reads CASSQVVVKGSSTDTQYF. Written as DNA, the CDR3 is TGCGCCAGCAGCCAGGTAGTAGTAAAGGGGAGTAGCACAGATACGCAGTATTTT.

This clone was counted only a few times. CDR3 coding DNA: TGTGCTAGTGGTTTTAACGCGGCTCCGAACACCGGGGAGCTGTTTTTT. This sequence encodes CASGFNAAPNTGELFF. This chain connects TRBV12-5 to TRBJ2-2; D is unresolved. Trimming cost V 3 bases and J 0 bases, with 11 bases left between them. In germline, CDR1 is LGHNT, CDR2 FRNRAP. The CDR3 is made up of 16 amino acids. Variable domain in full (rest from reference TRBV12-5 and TRBJ2-2): DARVTQTPRHKVTEMGQEVTMRCQPILGHNTVFWYRQTMMQGLELLAYFRNRAPLDDSGMPKDRFSAEMPDATLATLKIQPSEPRDSAVYFCASGFNAAPNTGELFFGEGSRLTVL.

The chain joins TRBV27 to TRBJ2-7, with D uncertain. CDR3 size: 14 residues. The germline gives CDR1 MNHEY, CDR2 SMNVEV (reference sequence). V gave up 7 bases and J gave up 2 bases, with 15 bases separating them. Here the CDR3 reads CASMRSWGPYEQYF. CDR3 in DNA: TGTGCCAGCATGCGGTCGTGGGGTCCCTACGAGCAGTACTTC.

This chain joins TRBV6-4 and TRBJ2-3, with 11 nucleotides matching TRBD2. This CDR3 comprises 15 residues. From germline, CDR1 is MRHNA and CDR2 SNTAGT. The trim removed 3 bases at V and 1 base at J, leaving 0 bases unmatched. CDR3 region: CASSEGLAGTDTQYF. DNA of the CDR3: TGTGCCAGCAGTGAGGGACTAGCGGGCACAGATACGCAGTATTTT.